This TCR beta chain was found in a study of vaccination and CD4 T cells after COVID-19. Study-wide background: SARS-CoV-2 was confirmed by nasal swab PCR; disease was mild in fewer than 10, severe in one. Convalescents were six males and four females, two of them Hispanic. Post-vaccine sampling followed dose two by a median roughly 76 days (range 14 to 241).

TCRdb re-derived calls from the PCR reads in MiXCR, one entry per CDR3 protein. This sample has approximately 20,000 distinct CDR3 sequences, with 62% found just once. This CDR3 spans 14 amino acids. Germline V gene lookup returns CDR1 MDHEN and CDR2 SYDVKM. V gave up 6 bases and J gave up 1 base, with 9 bases separating them. This chain links TRBV28 with TRBJ2-2; D remains ambiguous. The TCR was taken from a human donor who had recovered from COVID-19. The specimen was CD4+ T cells from blood, collected before SARS-CoV-2 vaccination. For the CDR3, the DNA is TGTGCCAGCAGGTGGGCCCGGAACACCGGGGAGCTGTTTTTT. This encodes CASRWARNTGELFF.